The rows below give T cell receptor beta chains drawn from one sample of a study of cytomegalovirus exposure and HLA in healthy donors. The protocol was immunoSEQ multiplex PCR, while the TCRdb copy is restricted to in-frame clones and leaves out a portion. The sample includes 200,000 to 300,000 clones, just under 80% of them seen just once. Sequencing used PBMCs. Receptors originate from a boy younger than 18 in good health and CMV-seronegative. Both conserved end residues are part of each CDR3. The D gene is left open where the match is weak. Rows may omit the clone size; those that give it use once, few, many or a size class.

V	D	size	J	CDR3
TRBV5-1	TRBD1	NA	TRBJ2-7	CASSPSGTGVHEQYF
TRBV19	TRBD2	NA	NA	CASSISLGLGYEQYF
TRBV7-8	TRBD1	NA	TRBJ1-5	CASSPGTGRSLSQPQHF
TRBV2	NA	NA	TRBJ1-5	CASSREGSQPQHF
TRBV19	TRBD1	NA	TRBJ2-7	CASSVDRDSNEQYF
TRBV21-1	NA	NA	TRBJ2-7	CASSTRDRCAYEQYF
TRBV7-9	NA	NA	TRBJ2-1	CASSLSPSSSYNEQFF
TRBV4-2	NA	NA	TRBJ1-2	CASSQDGGYTF
TRBV30	NA	NA	TRBJ2-3	CAWSGTPTDTQYF
TRBV6-1	NA	once	TRBJ1-1	CASSEGEGNTEAFF
TRBV9	TRBD2	NA	TRBJ2-7	CASSVGTSGSLELNEQYF
TRBV2	TRBD1	few	TRBJ1-5	CASRTDRGLRSNQPQHF
TRBV27	NA	NA	TRBJ2-1	CASSLSAGTGGREQFF
TRBV15	NA	NA	TRBJ1-2	CATSRADYGYTF
TRBV19	NA	NA	TRBJ1-2	CASSIRDGMGGYTF
TRBV9	NA	NA	TRBJ2-1	CASSLTGLRGNEQFF
TRBV19	NA	NA	TRBJ1-1	CASSILDRTEAFF
TRBV27	TRBD1	NA	TRBJ2-2	CASSRDRGRDTGELFF
TRBV1	NA	NA	TRBJ2-3	CTSSRLTSGRADTQYF
TRBV11-3	NA	NA	TRBJ2-5	CASSLSTEGQEETQYF
TRBV5-6	TRBD2	NA	TRBJ2-7	CASREGLAGAYEQYF
TRBV5-1	TRBD1	few	TRBJ1-1	CASSSRDREAFF